The clone carrying this T cell receptor (beta chain) was detected only a few times. The data were obtained in a study of blood T cell repertoires in COVID-19. Germline trimming cut 6 bases from V and 4 bases from J; bases unmatched to any gene: 8. In germline, CDR1 is LNHNV, CDR2 YYDKDF (reference sequence). The CDR3 is made up of 14 amino acids. Study processing details: Reference gene primer amplification gave nucleated cell count estimates. Generated by immunoSEQ multiplex PCR, the TCRdb table keeps only in-frame clones and is missing some. The D gene and trimming were derived from the DNA, and the V and J assignments and clone size from that table. The data show more than 200,000 clones, 70% to 90% seen once.

The chain recombines TRBV15 with TRBJ2-7, with 8 bases matching TRBD2. The clonotype was recovered from a human donor in a cohort sampled during active COVID-19. Sequencing was done on a sample of peripheral blood. CDR3 sequence (DNA): TGTGCCACCAGTGTGGCGGGAGGCCTATACGAGCAGTACTTC. Encoded protein: CATSVAGGLYEQYF.